This entry concerns a single TCR beta chain. Its antigen is currently unknown. TCRdb keeps only in-frame clones here, not all; method: immunoSEQ multiplex PCR. The profile shows some 97,000 clones, 70% to 90% of them singletons. This sample is drawn from a study of T cell responses to AZD1222 COVID-19 vaccine. Study in general: Some second doses came at about 4 weeks and others at about 12 weeks; these were pooled.

CDR1 SGHRS and CDR2 YFSETQ come from the germline V gene. This CDR3 spans 12 amino acids. The V and J ends lost 2 bases and 4 bases respectively, with 7 bases between them. Whole-study results and caveats: Donors skewed white British and female; clonal diversity was possibly underestimated. An increase in Spike-specific TCR breadth and depth was observed after two AZD1222 doses.

Here the sequenced sample was peripheral blood, taken on day 0 of AZD1222 vaccination. This sequence originates from an adult in good health. The V gene is TRBV5-1, the J gene TRBJ2-7, with D possibly matching TRBD1 (6 bases). CDR3 region: CASSFRGYEQYF. The CDR3 region has the DNA TGCGCCAGCAGCTTCAGGGGTTACGAGCAGTACTTC.